These T cell receptor beta chains were read from a single sample in a study of T cell responses to AZD1222 COVID-19 vaccine. Profiling relied on immunoSEQ multiplex PCR, and the TCRdb table lists in-frame clones only, not all of them. Of roughly 120,000 clones detected, 65% to 85% appear once; the ten largest clones hold around 9.9%. Sequences were derived from peripheral blood, sampled on day 0 of AZD1222 vaccination. These receptors were taken from an adult in good health. Each CDR3 is given with its conserved first and last residue. Each record gives: D gene, V gene, clone size, J gene, CDR3 protein, CDR3 DNA. A D gene is named only where the DNA matches it firmly. Size values are once, few and many counts, or a class for expanded clones, and some rows have none.

D gene: TRBD2
V gene: TRBV5-1
clone size: .
J gene: TRBJ2-1
CDR3 protein: CASSLPSGVSYNEQFF
CDR3 DNA: TGCGCCAGCAGCTTGCCTAGCGGGGTCTCCTACAATGAGCAGTTCTTC

D gene: TRBD1
V gene: TRBV4-1
clone size: .
J gene: TRBJ2-3
CDR3 protein: CASSRHFGTGGDTDTQYF
CDR3 DNA: TGCGCCAGCAGCCGGCACTTCGGGACAGGGGGCGACACAGATACGCAGTATTTT

D gene: .
V gene: TRBV7-2
clone size: .
J gene: TRBJ2-7
CDR3 protein: CASSLETVSYEQYF
CDR3 DNA: TGTGCCAGCAGCCTAGAGACAGTCTCCTACGAGCAGTACTTC

D gene: TRBD1
V gene: TRBV7-9
clone size: .
J gene: TRBJ1-5
CDR3 protein: CASSAGTGLPSNQPQHF
CDR3 DNA: TGTGCCAGCAGCGCCGGGACAGGCCTACCTAGCAATCAGCCCCAGCATTTT

D gene: .
V gene: TRBV4-3
clone size: once
J gene: TRBJ1-1
CDR3 protein: CASSRIVASEAFF
CDR3 DNA: TGCGCCAGCAGCCGCATCGTGGCTTCCGAAGCTTTCTTT

D gene: TRBD1
V gene: TRBV6-6
clone size: .
J gene: TRBJ1-4
CDR3 protein: CASRTTGINEKLFF
CDR3 DNA: TGTGCCAGCAGGACGACAGGGATAAATGAAAAACTGTTTTTT

D gene: .
V gene: TRBV7-8
clone size: .
J gene: TRBJ1-5
CDR3 protein: CASSSTGNQPQHF
CDR3 DNA: TGTGCCAGCAGCTCCACGGGCAATCAGCCCCAGCATTTT

D gene: TRBD1
V gene: TRBV7-9
clone size: .
J gene: TRBJ1-4
CDR3 protein: CASSFGQGGNEKLFF
CDR3 DNA: TGTGCCAGCAGCTTCGGACAGGGGGGGAATGAAAAACTGTTTTTT

D gene: TRBD1
V gene: TRBV6-5
clone size: .
J gene: TRBJ2-5
CDR3 protein: CASTDPGQLQETQYF
CDR3 DNA: TGTGCCAGCACCGACCCGGGACAGTTACAAGAGACCCAGTACTTC

D gene: TRBD1
V gene: TRBV5-1
clone size: .
J gene: TRBJ1-4
CDR3 protein: CASSSSGTENEKLFF
CDR3 DNA: TGCGCCAGCAGCTCCTCCGGGACAGAGAATGAAAAACTGTTTTTT

D gene: .
V gene: TRBV28
clone size: .
J gene: TRBJ2-5
CDR3 protein: CASSSPGLRETQYF
CDR3 DNA: TGTGCCAGCAGTTCCCCCGGACTGAGAGAGACCCAGTACTTC

D gene: .
V gene: TRBV7-3
clone size: .
J gene: TRBJ1-2
CDR3 protein: CASSPSGQYGYTF
CDR3 DNA: TGTGCCAGCAGCCCCAGCGGACAATATGGCTACACCTTC

D gene: .
V gene: TRBV7-2
clone size: .
J gene: TRBJ1-5
CDR3 protein: CASSAIGGTHNQPQHF
CDR3 DNA: TGTGCCAGCAGCGCCATTGGAGGGACACACAATCAGCCCCAGCATTTT

D gene: .
V gene: TRBV7-8
clone size: .
J gene: TRBJ1-3
CDR3 protein: CASGPRVFGGNTIYF
CDR3 DNA: TGTGCCAGCGGACCCAGGGTTTTTGGTGGAAACACCATATATTTT

D gene: .
V gene: TRBV5-1
clone size: once
J gene: TRBJ1-2
CDR3 protein: CASSPLRGNYGYTF
CDR3 DNA: TGCGCCAGCAGCCCCCTTAGGGGGAACTATGGCTACACCTTC

D gene: TRBD2
V gene: TRBV27
clone size: few
J gene: TRBJ2-1
CDR3 protein: CASSLLLAGGHQGFRFF
CDR3 DNA: TGTGCCAGCAGTTTACTTCTAGCGGGAGGGCACCAGGGGTTTAGGTTCTTC

D gene: .
V gene: TRBV5-1
clone size: .
J gene: TRBJ1-3
CDR3 protein: CASSLASAASSGNTIYF
CDR3 DNA: TGCGCCAGCAGCTTGGCCTCTGCAGCTAGCTCTGGAAACACCATATATTTT

D gene: .
V gene: TRBV5-4
clone size: .
J gene: TRBJ1-5
CDR3 protein: CASSSDGNQPQHF
CDR3 DNA: TGTGCCAGCAGCAGTGACGGCAATCAGCCCCAGCATTTT

D gene: .
V gene: TRBV30
clone size: .
J gene: TRBJ1-5
CDR3 protein: CAWSVGSRNQPQHF
CDR3 DNA: TGTGCCTGGAGTGTAGGGTCGCGCAATCAGCCCCAGCATTTT

D gene: .
V gene: TRBV10-3
clone size: once
J gene: TRBJ2-5
CDR3 protein: CATTRDRRETQYF
CDR3 DNA: TGTGCCACTACAAGGGACCGCCGCGAGACCCAGTACTTC

D gene: .
V gene: TRBV27
clone size: .
J gene: TRBJ2-1
CDR3 protein: CASSLAGSTSNEQFF
CDR3 DNA: TGTGCCAGCAGTTTAGCCGGGTCAACGAGCAATGAGCAGTTCTTC

D gene: TRBD1
V gene: TRBV11-2
clone size: .
J gene: TRBJ1-4
CDR3 protein: CASSPNPGQQNEKLFF
CDR3 DNA: TGTGCCAGCAGCCCTAACCCGGGACAGCAGAATGAAAAACTGTTTTTT

D gene: .
V gene: TRBV5-1
clone size: .
J gene: TRBJ2-5
CDR3 protein: CASSSGSSETQYF
CDR3 DNA: TGCGCCAGCAGCTCGGGTTCCTCAGAGACCCAGTACTTC

D gene: .
V gene: TRBV5-4
clone size: .
J gene: TRBJ2-1
CDR3 protein: CASSLGGYNEQFF
CDR3 DNA: TGTGCCAGCAGCTTGGGAGGCTACAATGAGCAGTTCTTC

D gene: TRBD1
V gene: TRBV4-3
clone size: .
J gene: TRBJ1-2
CDR3 protein: CASSPDRNYGYTF
CDR3 DNA: TGCGCCAGCAGCCCGGACAGGAACTATGGCTACACCTTC

D gene: TRBD2
V gene: TRBV28
clone size: .
J gene: TRBJ2-7
CDR3 protein: CASSPGTSGSYEQYF
CDR3 DNA: TGTGCCAGCAGTCCGGGGACTAGCGGATCTTACGAGCAGTACTTC

D gene: .
V gene: TRBV19
clone size: .
J gene: TRBJ1-1
CDR3 protein: CASSIGGTGTEAFF
CDR3 DNA: TGTGCCAGTAGTATAGGTGGCACGGGCACTGAAGCTTTCTTT

D gene: TRBD1
V gene: TRBV7-2
clone size: .
J gene: TRBJ2-1
CDR3 protein: CASSLVGTGPYNEQFF
CDR3 DNA: TGTGCCAGCAGCTTAGTTGGGACAGGGCCCTACAATGAGCAGTTCTTC

D gene: TRBD1
V gene: TRBV5-6
clone size: .
J gene: TRBJ1-5
CDR3 protein: CASSKTGLRQPQHF
CDR3 DNA: TGTGCCAGCAGCAAGACAGGGCTTCGGCAGCCCCAGCATTTT

D gene: .
V gene: TRBV6-6
clone size: .
J gene: TRBJ2-3
CDR3 protein: CASRAGSGTDTQYF
CDR3 DNA: TGTGCCTCCAGAGCGGGTTCCGGCACAGATACGCAGTATTTT

D gene: .
V gene: TRBV30
clone size: once
J gene: TRBJ2-5
CDR3 protein: CAWSKASQETQYF
CDR3 DNA: TGTGCCTGGAGTAAAGCCAGCCAAGAGACCCAGTACTTC

D gene: .
V gene: TRBV10-3
clone size: .
J gene: TRBJ2-7
CDR3 protein: CAISEPFRQVYEQYF
CDR3 DNA: TGTGCCATCAGTGAGCCGTTCCGGCAGGTCTACGAGCAGTACTTC

D gene: .
V gene: TRBV7-2
clone size: .
J gene: TRBJ2-2
CDR3 protein: CASSLFNPTGELFF
CDR3 DNA: TGTGCCAGCAGCTTATTTAACCCCACCGGGGAGCTGTTTTTT

D gene: .
V gene: TRBV7-8
clone size: .
J gene: TRBJ2-7
CDR3 protein: CASSLVGSIVSYEQYF
CDR3 DNA: TGTGCCAGCAGCTTAGTGGGATCCATCGTCTCCTACGAGCAGTACTTC

D gene: .
V gene: TRBV28
clone size: .
J gene: TRBJ1-1
CDR3 protein: CASSLGTSGGTEAFF
CDR3 DNA: TGTGCCAGCAGTTTAGGGACTTCGGGTGGGACTGAAGCTTTCTTT

D gene: .
V gene: TRBV4-1
clone size: .
J gene: TRBJ2-7
CDR3 protein: CASSQDVTYEQYF
CDR3 DNA: TGCGCCAGCAGCCAAGATGTTACCTACGAGCAGTACTTC

D gene: .
V gene: TRBV28
clone size: .
J gene: TRBJ2-2
CDR3 protein: CASSLRNTGELFF
CDR3 DNA: TGTGCCAGCAGTTTGAGGAACACCGGGGAGCTGTTTTTT

D gene: .
V gene: TRBV24-1
clone size: .
J gene: TRBJ2-6
CDR3 protein: CATSDSPGVTGANVLTF
CDR3 DNA: TGTGCCACCAGTGATTCTCCCGGGGTCACTGGGGCCAACGTCCTGACTTTC

D gene: .
V gene: TRBV14
clone size: .
J gene: TRBJ1-1
CDR3 protein: CASSQVGSYGAAEAFF
CDR3 DNA: TGTGCCAGCAGCCAAGTCGGGTCGTATGGGGCAGCCGAAGCTTTCTTT

D gene: .
V gene: TRBV2
clone size: .
J gene: TRBJ1-6
CDR3 protein: CASPTVPSSYNSPLHF
CDR3 DNA: TGTGCCAGCCCTACAGTTCCGAGCTCCTATAATTCACCCCTCCACTTT

D gene: .
V gene: TRBV2
clone size: .
J gene: TRBJ1-5
CDR3 protein: CASRSQGWHQPQHF
CDR3 DNA: TGTGCCAGCAGGTCACAGGGTTGGCATCAGCCCCAGCATTTT

D gene: .
V gene: TRBV27
clone size: .
J gene: TRBJ2-3
CDR3 protein: CASSINSPGPAFQDTQYF
CDR3 DNA: TGTGCCAGCAGTATAAACTCTCCGGGACCAGCCTTCCAGGATACGCAGTATTTT